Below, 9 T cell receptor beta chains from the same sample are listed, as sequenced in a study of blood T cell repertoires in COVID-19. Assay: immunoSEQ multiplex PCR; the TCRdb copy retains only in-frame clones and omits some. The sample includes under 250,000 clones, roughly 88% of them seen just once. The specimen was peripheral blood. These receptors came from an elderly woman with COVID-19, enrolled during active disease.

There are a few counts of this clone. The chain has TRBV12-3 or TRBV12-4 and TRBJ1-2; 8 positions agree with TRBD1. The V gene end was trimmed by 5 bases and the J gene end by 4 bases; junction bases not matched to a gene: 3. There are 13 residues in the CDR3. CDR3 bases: TGTGCCAGCAGTCCGGGGACAGGCTATGGCTACACCTTC. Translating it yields CASSPGTGYGYTF.

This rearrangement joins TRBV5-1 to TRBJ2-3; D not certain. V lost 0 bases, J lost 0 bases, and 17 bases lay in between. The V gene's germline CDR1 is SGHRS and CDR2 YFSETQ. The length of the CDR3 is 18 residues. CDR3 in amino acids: CASSLETGAPTSTDTQYF. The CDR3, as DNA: TGCGCCAGCAGCTTGGAAACGGGTGCCCCAACTAGCACAGATACGCAGTATTTT.

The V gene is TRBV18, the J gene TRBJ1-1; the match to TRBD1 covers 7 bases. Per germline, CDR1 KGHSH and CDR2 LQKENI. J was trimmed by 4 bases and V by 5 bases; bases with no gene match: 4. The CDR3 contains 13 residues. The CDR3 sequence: CASSATGATEAFF. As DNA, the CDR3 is TGTGCCAGCTCAGCTACAGGGGCCACTGAAGCTTTCTTT. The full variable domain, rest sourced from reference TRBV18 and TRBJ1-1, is NAGVMQNPRHLVRRRGQEARLRCSPMKGHSHVYWYRQLPEEGLKFMVYLQKENIIDESGMPKERFSAEFPKEGPSILRIQQVVRGDSAAYFCASSATGATEAFFGQGTRLTVV.

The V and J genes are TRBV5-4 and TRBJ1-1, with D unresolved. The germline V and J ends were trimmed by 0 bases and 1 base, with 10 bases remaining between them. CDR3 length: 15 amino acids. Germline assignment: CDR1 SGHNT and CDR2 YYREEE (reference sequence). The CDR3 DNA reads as TGTGCCAGCAGCTTGGGTCGGGCGGGGAACACTGAAGCTTTCTTT. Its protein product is CASSLGRAGNTEAFF.

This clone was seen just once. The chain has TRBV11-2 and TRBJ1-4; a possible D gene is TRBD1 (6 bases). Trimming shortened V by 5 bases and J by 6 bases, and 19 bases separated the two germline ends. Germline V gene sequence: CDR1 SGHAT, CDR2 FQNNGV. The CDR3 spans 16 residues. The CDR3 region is CASSGPAGGYYEKLFF. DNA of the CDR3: TGTGCCAGCAGCGGCCCGGCGGGGGGCTACTATGAAAAACTGTTTTTT.

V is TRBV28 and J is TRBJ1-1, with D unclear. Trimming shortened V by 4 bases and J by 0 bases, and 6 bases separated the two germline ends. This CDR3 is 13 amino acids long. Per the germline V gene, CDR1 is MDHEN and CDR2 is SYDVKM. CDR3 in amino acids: CASSSVVNTEAFF. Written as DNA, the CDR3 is TGTGCCAGCAGTTCAGTCGTGAACACTGAAGCTTTCTTT.

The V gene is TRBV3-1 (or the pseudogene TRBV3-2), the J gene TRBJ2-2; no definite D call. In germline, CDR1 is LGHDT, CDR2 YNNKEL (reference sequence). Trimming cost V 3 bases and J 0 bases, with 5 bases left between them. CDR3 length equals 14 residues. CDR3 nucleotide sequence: TGTGCCAGCAGCCACGTAACGAACACCGGGGAGCTGTTTTTT. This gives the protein CASSHVTNTGELFF.

CDR3 residues: CASSQDFRVSGNTIYF. DNA of the CDR3: TGTGCCAGCAGCCAAGATTTTCGGGTCTCTGGAAACACCATATATTTT. The gene calls are TRBV3-1 (or the pseudogene TRBV3-2) and TRBJ1-3, with D unclear. The germline V gene has CDR1 LGHDT and CDR2 YNNKEL (reference sequence). Deletions cut 0 bases from V and 0 bases from J, with 9 bases between. The CDR3 is made up of 16 amino acids.

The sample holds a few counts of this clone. Here the CDR3 reads CASAGTGRNNSPLHF. CDR3 bases: TGTGCCAGCGCCGGGACAGGGAGAAATAATTCACCCCTCCACTTT. This chain joins TRBV9 and TRBJ1-6; 9 positions match TRBD1. This CDR3 spans 15 amino acids. J was trimmed by 5 bases and V by 7 bases; bases with no gene match: 7. Germline values: CDR1 SGDLS, CDR2 YYNGEE.